What follows describes a single T cell receptor (beta chain). What it recognizes is unknown. This entry belongs to a study of cytomegalovirus exposure and HLA in healthy donors. The study, taken as a whole, reports: Testing in vitro showed a few CMV-associated chains specific for CMV antigens.

The PCR employed 60 Vbeta primers together with 13 Jbeta primers. As originally analysed: Approximately 12 million of the roughly 77 million unique TCR beta chains counted in a later analysis were shared. Using immunoSEQ multiplex PCR, the repertoire was profiled, and TCRdb retains in-frame clones only, with some absent. The D gene and trimming were derived from the DNA, and the V and J assignments and clone size from that table. This table holds 90,000 to 150,000 clones, less than 20% found once. The V end was cut by 0 bases, the J end by 5 bases, with 6 bases between. From germline, CDR1 is KGHSH and CDR2 LQKENI. CDR3 length equals 13 residues.

This receptor was obtained from a woman between 18 and 30 years old in good health and CMV-seronegative. The sequenced material came from PBMCs. The chain has TRBV18 and TRBJ2-3; possible D gene TRBD2, 5 bases. The CDR3 nucleotides are TGTGCCAGCTCACCACCCGGGGAAGATACGCAGTATTTT. The encoded protein is CASSPPGEDTQYF.